The subject of this entry is one T cell receptor (beta chain). Given a much more abundant clone one base away, this may be a read error. TCRdb reprocessed the 5' RACE reads with MiXCR, giving one entry per CDR3 protein. The repertoire has more than 600,000 distinct CDR3 sequences, over 15% of them found once; the top ten carry under 15%. These data are taken from a study of identical twins. V dropped 2 bases and J dropped 7 bases, with 15 bases sitting between them. This CDR3 spans 14 amino acids. CDR1 is DFQATT and CDR2 is SNEGSKA in the germline V gene (reference sequence). These data also featured in a second study, about T cells expressing NK-cell markers.

This TCR derives from a woman aged 18-29 years in good health. V and J are TRBV20-1 and TRBJ2-1; D is ambiguous. The sample comprised PBMCs. The CDR3 region has the DNA TGCAGTGCTAGAAATTACCAACTGCCGAATGAGCAGTTCTTC. This codes for CSARNYQLPNEQFF.